Each of the 8 T cell receptor beta chains below was sequenced from the same sample in a study of OX40 agonist ivuxolimab in advanced cancers. The table came from immunoSEQ multiplex PCR; TCRdb's copy has only in-frame clones and leaves some out. The sample gives some 90,000 clones, roughly 90% of which show up once; 1% to 1.3% is in the top ten. This specimen consisted of CD4+ or CD8+ T cells sorted from blood, obtained in a trial of the OX40 agonist ivuxolimab. These receptors were obtained from an adult with an advanced solid tumor such as melanoma, head and neck, liver or kidney cancer.

This clone was seen more than once but under ten times. The rearrangement links TRBV18 to TRBJ2-1; TRBD2 matches at 11 bases. The germline V gene encodes CDR1 KGHSH and CDR2 LQKENI. This CDR3 spans 15 amino acids. After removal of 2 bases from V and 6 bases from J, the junction contained 3 bases not matched to a gene. The CDR3 reads CASSPGTSGVNEQFF. CDR3 DNA: TGTGCCAGCTCACCAGGGACTAGCGGAGTCAATGAGCAGTTCTTC.

The chain links TRBV2 to TRBJ1-1; D unresolved. This CDR3 has 14 amino acids. V was cut by 6 bases and J by 2 bases, with 13 bases left in between. Germline values: CDR1 SNHLY, CDR2 FYNNEI. CDR3 sequence: CASRLDQINTEAFF. DNA of the CDR3: TGTGCCAGCAGACTGGACCAGATAAACACTGAAGCTTTCTTT.

The chain is built from TRBV6-5 and TRBJ1-1; D gene uncertain. V dropped 0 bases and J dropped 4 bases, with 12 bases sitting between them. CDR1 is MNHEY, CDR2 SVGAGI, per germline. There are 15 residues in the CDR3. The CDR3, as DNA: TGTGCCAGCAGTTACTCACCCGGGGTGGGCACTGAAGCTTTCTTT. Residues: CASSYSPGVGTEAFF.

The gene calls are TRBV29-1 and TRBJ2-7; D might be TRBD2 (6 bases). V was shortened by 7 bases and J by 7 bases, with 14 bases between the two germline ends. The CDR3 runs 11 residues. The V gene's germline CDR1 is SQVTM and CDR2 ANQGSEA. This CDR3 is CSARDRGEQYF. CDR3 coding DNA: TGCAGCGCTCGGGACCGGGGGGAGCAGTACTTC.

The genes are TRBV6-1 and TRBJ1-1; D may be TRBD1 (5 bases). Per the germline V gene, CDR1 is MNHNS and CDR2 is SASEGT. The CDR3 is made up of 17 amino acids. V lost 1 base and J 1 base, leaving 16 bases between the germline ends. This chain's CDR3 is CASSEGPLIQANTEAFF. CDR3 sequence (DNA): TGTGCCAGCAGTGAAGGTCCGCTAATACAGGCGAACACTGAAGCTTTCTTT.

The rearrangement joins TRBV27 to TRBJ2-4; D is unresolved. V was shortened by 4 bases and J by 0 bases, with 10 bases between the two germline ends. The CDR3 runs 15 residues. Germline assignment: CDR1 MNHEY and CDR2 SMNVEV (reference sequence). The CDR3 spells CASSSPTVAKNIQYF. Written as DNA, the CDR3 is TGTGCCAGCAGTTCTCCAACTGTAGCCAAAAACATTCAGTACTTC.

The rearrangement joins TRBV5-1 to TRBJ2-5; possibly TRBD1 or TRBD2 for D (6 bases each). CDR3 length: 14 amino acids. Germline values: CDR1 SGHRS, CDR2 YFSETQ. V dropped 4 bases and J dropped 5 bases, with 15 bases sitting between them. The CDR3 reads CASSLGGLQETQYF. CDR3 DNA: TGCGCCAGCAGCCTGGGGGGCTTACAGGAGACCCAGTACTTC.

V and J are TRBV15 and TRBJ2-1, with D possibly being TRBD2 (7 bases). CDR3 length: 17 amino acids. The V and J ends lost 8 bases and 0 bases respectively, with 20 bases between them. CDR1 and CDR2 from the germline V gene are LNHNV and YYDKDF (reference sequence). The CDR3 bases are TGTGCCACCGGCGGCGGGGGCGATCCGAGCTCCTACAATGAGCAGTTCTTC. It yields the protein CATGGGGDPSSYNEQFF.